This T cell receptor (beta chain) was obtained from a study of identical twins. General observations from the study: Insertion counts were lower in abundant cord blood beta clonotypes, a trend that memory repertoires did not show. Zero-insertion analyses were open to partial confounding by invariant MAIT and iNKT cells.

Germline V gene lookup returns CDR1 DFQATT and CDR2 SNEGSKA (reference sequence). The CDR3 length is 15 residues. The ends were cut back, 5 bases at V and 0 bases at J, with 14 bases in the middle. TCRdb re-called the 5' RACE reads with MiXCR, one entry per CDR3 protein. The sample holds 200,000 to 250,000 distinct CDR3 sequences; roughly 13% are singletons and the top ten take approximately 4%. In its sample, this clonotype was seen a few times. Its antigen is undetermined. The same sample was also used in a study of yellow fever vaccine responses in identical twins.

The genes are TRBV20-1 and TRBJ2-1, with D possibly matching TRBD2 (6 bases). The specimen was memory (CD45RO+) T cells sorted from blood. This clonotype was sampled from a woman between 18 and 29 years old in good health. The CDR3 here is CSAASLANSYNEQFF. CDR3 coding DNA: TGCAGTGCTGCCAGCCTAGCGAACTCCTACAATGAGCAGTTCTTC.